The 29 T cell receptor beta chains below all came from one sample that was sequenced in a study of blood T cell repertoires in COVID-19. The protocol was immunoSEQ multiplex PCR, while the TCRdb copy is restricted to in-frame clones and leaves out a portion. The sample carries about 230,000 clones, roughly 83% recorded once. Sequenced: peripheral blood. The source of these receptors is a woman in her forties or fifties with acute or convalescent COVID-19.

The chain carries TRBV29-1 and TRBJ1-2, with D tentatively TRBD1 (5 bases). The CDR3 has 13 amino acids. Germline assignment: CDR1 SQVTM and CDR2 ANQGSEA. Trimming cost V 7 bases and J 7 bases, with 19 bases left between them. The CDR3 spells CSEMTASEGGYTF. The DNA of the CDR3 is TGCAGCGAGATGACAGCCTCAGAAGGTGGCTACACCTTC.

The CDR3 loop is CASSQLAAYEQYF. The CDR3, as DNA: TGTGCCAGCAGCCAACTCGCAGCCTACGAGCAGTACTTC. V and J are TRBV3-1 (or the pseudogene TRBV3-2) and TRBJ2-7; D call uncertain. Trimming removed 2 bases from V and 2 bases from J, with 7 bases in between. The length of the CDR3 is 13 residues. Germline V CDR1 and CDR2: LGHDT, YNNKEL (reference sequence).

CDR3 amino acids: CASSWEGVRSSEAFF. CDR3 DNA: TGTGCCAGCAGCTGGGAGGGGGTGAGGAGCTCTGAAGCTTTCTTT. The gene calls are TRBV5-6 and TRBJ1-1, with D perhaps TRBD1 (6 bases). Trimming left V 3 bases short and J 6 bases short, with 18 bases between. The CDR3 consists of 15 residues. Germline-derived CDR1 and CDR2 are SGHDT and YYEEEE.

The rearrangement links TRBV3-1 (or the pseudogene TRBV3-2) to TRBJ1-2; 8 nucleotides match TRBD1. Trimming took 4 bases from V and 6 from J; bases not matched to a gene: 10. In germline, CDR1 is LGHDT, CDR2 YNNKEL (reference sequence). The CDR3 spans 15 residues. This CDR3 is CASSRAGRGQDGYTF. For the CDR3, the DNA is TGTGCCAGCAGCCGGGCGGGCAGGGGGCAGGATGGCTACACCTTC.

The chain recombines TRBV27 with TRBJ2-3; D possibly corresponds to TRBD2 (7 bases). CDR3 size: 15 residues. V was pared by 6 bases and J by 4 bases, with 17 bases between. Germline V gives CDR1 MNHEY, CDR2 SMNVEV (reference sequence). The CDR3, as DNA: TGTGCCAGCAGCCGTTCGCGGGGGCGCCCAGATACGCAGTATTTT. Its translation is CASSRSRGRPDTQYF.

This chain connects TRBV27 to TRBJ1-4, with 7 bases lining up with TRBD1. V lost 8 bases, J lost 2 bases, and 14 bases stayed unmatched. The CDR3 is made up of 17 amino acids. Germline V gene sequence: CDR1 MNHEY, CDR2 SMNVEV (reference sequence). This CDR3 reads CASRSPGGLATNEKLFF. The CDR3 region has the DNA TGTGCCAGCCGTTCGCCAGGGGGTCTGGCTACTAATGAAAAACTGTTTTTT.

The rearrangement uses TRBV11-2 and TRBJ2-5, with 7 bases identical to TRBD2. The CDR3 runs 16 residues. Germline trimming cut 4 bases from V and 7 bases from J; bases unmatched to any gene: 15. CDR1 SGHAT and CDR2 FQNNGV come from the germline V gene. The CDR3, as DNA: TGTGCCAGCAGCTCAAAGGGCGGGGGTGCCGGTGGGACCCAGTACTTC. Translation gives CASSSKGGGAGGTQYF.

The J gene is TRBJ2-6, the V gene TRBV5-5; no clear D gene. Trimming shortened V by 4 bases and J by 7 bases, and 18 bases separated the two germline ends. The germline gives CDR1 SGHKS, CDR2 YYEKEE (reference sequence). The CDR3 is 16 amino acids. CDR3 sequence reads: CASSLDMQSVANVLTF. Here the CDR3 DNA reads TGTGCCAGCAGCCTTGACATGCAGTCGGTAGCCAACGTCCTGACTTTC.

About this clone: Mismatch with germline at one junction end may stem from a read error. The chain uses TRBV12-3 or TRBV12-4 and TRBJ1-1; the D gene is possibly TRBD1 (6 bases). The length of the CDR3 is 11 residues. For the CDR3, the DNA is TGTGCCAGCAGTCACACCGAGGGGGAGATCTTT. This encodes CASSHTEGEIF.

This clone is a singleton in its sample. CDR3 in amino acids: CASSERGSLGEKLFF. DNA of the CDR3: TGTGCCAGCAGTGAGAGGGGGTCCTTAGGGGAAAAACTGTTTTTT. The chain joins TRBV6-1 to TRBJ1-4; tentatively, D is TRBD1 (6 bases). Trimming stripped 3 bases from V and 8 bases from J, with 16 bases between. Germline CDR1 and CDR2: MNHNS and SASEGT. This CDR3 spans 15 amino acids.

V gene TRBV4-1 combines with J gene TRBJ1-3; 9 bases agree with TRBD1. The CDR3 runs 15 residues. Germline CDR1 is MGHRA and CDR2 is YSYEKL. V shed 6 bases and J 0 bases; nucleotides not matched to a gene: 3. CDR3 nucleotides: TGCGCCAGCAGATCGACAGGGGGCTCTGGAAACACCATATATTTT. This gives the protein CASRSTGGSGNTIYF.

This chain connects TRBV7-9 to TRBJ2-1; TRBD1 is a possible D gene (6 bases). Between the trimmed V and J ends, which lost 0 bases and 2 bases, there was a span of 8 bases. The CDR3 is made up of 15 amino acids. The germline V gene has CDR1 SEHNR and CDR2 FQNEAQ (reference sequence). In DNA, the CDR3 is TGTGCCAGCAGCTTAGCGGGGGCCGCCTACAATGAGCAGTTCTTC. Residues: CASSLAGAAYNEQFF.

The J gene is TRBJ1-3, the V gene TRBV25-1, with 11 bases that match TRBD1. The CDR3 covers 14 residues. V shed 4 bases, J shed 8 bases, and the junction held 4 bases outside the gene matches. CDR1 is MGHDK and CDR2 is SYGVNS in the germline V gene. This CDR3 is CASSGTGGRDTIYF. The CDR3 coding sequence is TGTGCCAGCAGTGGGACAGGGGGCAGGGACACCATATATTTT. Drawing the rest from reference TRBV25-1 and TRBJ1-3, the complete variable domain is EADIYQTPRYLVIGTGKKITLECSQTMGHDKMYWYQQDPGMELHLIHYSYGVNSTEKGDLSSESTVSRIRTEHFPLTLESARPSHTSQYLCASSGTGGRDTIYFGEGSWLTVV.

V usage is TRBV12-5 and J usage is TRBJ2-1; 8 nucleotides match TRBD2. V trimming: 3 bases; J trimming: 4 bases; junction bases outside the gene matches: 5. The CDR3 loop spans 15 amino acids. CDR1 is LGHNT, CDR2 FRNRAP, per germline. Written as DNA, the CDR3 is TGTGCTAGTGGTTTTAGCGGGATCGGTTACAATGAGCAGTTCTTC. This gives the protein CASGFSGIGYNEQFF. The whole variable domain, remainder taken from reference TRBV12-5 and TRBJ2-1, is DARVTQTPRHKVTEMGQEVTMRCQPILGHNTVFWYRQTMMQGLELLAYFRNRAPLDDSGMPKDRFSAEMPDATLATLKIQPSEPRDSAVYFCASGFSGIGYNEQFFGPGTRLTVL.

Worth noting for this clone: In the same sample, other DNA sequences code for this CDR3. The chain recombines TRBV30 with TRBJ2-7; 8 nucleotides match TRBD1. Germline V gene data show CDR1 as GTSNPN and CDR2 as SVGIG (reference sequence). CDR3 length equals 14 residues. V shed 0 bases and J 5 bases; nucleotides not matched to a gene: 6. The CDR3 DNA is TGTGCCTGGAGTGTTGGACAGGGTGTCCACGAGCAGTACTTC. Residues: CAWSVGQGVHEQYF.

The chain has TRBV7-9 and TRBJ2-4; D may be TRBD2 (5 bases). The CDR3 sequence is 18 residues long. The germline V and J ends were trimmed by 1 base and 0 bases, with 16 bases remaining between them. Germline CDR1 and CDR2: SEHNR and FQNEAQ (reference sequence). CDR3: CASSLVQLRGRAKNIQYF. The CDR3 DNA follows: TGTGCCAGCAGCTTAGTACAGCTCCGGGGTAGAGCCAAAAACATTCAGTACTTC.

The V call is TRBV30, the J call TRBJ2-7, with 9 bases aligning to TRBD1. This CDR3 comprises 15 residues. The V gene end was trimmed by 5 bases and the J gene end by 5 bases; junction bases not matched to a gene: 13. Germline V gives CDR1 GTSNPN, CDR2 SVGIG (reference sequence). The CDR3 nucleotides are TGTGCCTGGGCCCGCGGGACAGGGACTTTCCACGAGCAGTACTTC. Translation: CAWARGTGTFHEQYF.

The chain combines TRBV30 with TRBJ1-3, with TRBD1 as a possible D gene (5 bases). The CDR3 runs to 13 residues. Germline V gene data show CDR1 as GTSNPN and CDR2 as SVGIG (reference sequence). The V gene lost 4 bases and the J gene lost 4 bases, with 11 bases spanning the gap. As DNA, the CDR3 is TGTGCCTGGATTTCAGGGTCCGGAAACACCATATATTTT. This translates into CAWISGSGNTIYF.

V gene TRBV30 combines with J gene TRBJ1-1, with D perhaps TRBD1 (5 bases). The CDR3 contains 13 residues. Trimming took 2 bases from V and 4 from J, leaving 11 bases between them. Germline CDR1 and CDR2: GTSNPN and SVGIG (reference sequence). CDR3 in DNA: TGTGCCTGGAGTTGGCAGCAGGGCACTGAAGCTTTCTTT. It specifies CAWSWQQGTEAFF. The full variable domain, in which reference TRBV30 and TRBJ1-1 provide the parts outside the CDR3, is SQTIHQWPATLVQPVGSPLSLECTVEGTSNPNLYWYRQAAGRGLQLLFYSVGIGQISSEVPQNLSASRPQDRQFILSSKKLLLSDSGFYLCAWSWQQGTEAFFGQGTRLTVV.

This clone has just one count. The CDR3 DNA reads TGCGCCAGCAGCCAAGATTCAGGGAACTACAATGAGCAGTTCTTC. Translated: CASSQDSGNYNEQFF. The rearrangement joins TRBV4-1 to TRBJ2-1, with D possibly TRBD1 on 5 matching bases. Germline V CDR1 and CDR2: MGHRA, YSYEKL. Deletions cut 0 bases from V and 3 bases from J, with 9 bases between. The CDR3 sequence is 15 residues long.

The J gene is TRBJ1-3, the V gene TRBV18; 9 positions agree with TRBD1. CDR1 is KGHSH, CDR2 LQKENI, per germline. The V gene end was trimmed by 7 bases and the J gene end by 4 bases; junction bases not matched to a gene: 5. The CDR3 has 14 residues. The CDR3 bases are TGTGCCAGCTTGGGACAGGGAGCAGGAAACACCATATATTTT. It codes for CASLGQGAGNTIYF.

The J gene is TRBJ2-2, the V gene TRBV11-3; 8 bases agree with TRBD2. CDR1 SGHNT and CDR2 YENEEA come from the germline V gene. This CDR3 spans 15 amino acids. The junction had 6 bases not matched to a gene; V was cut back by 4 bases and J by 5 bases. DNA of the CDR3: TGTGCCAGCAGCTCCGGGGGGGCGCGGACCGGGGAGCTGTTTTTT. Translation: CASSSGGARTGELFF.

The genes are TRBV27 and TRBJ2-7; 9 bases are a match to TRBD1. There are 15 residues in the CDR3. The trim removed 6 bases at V and 0 bases at J, leaving 6 bases unmatched. The V gene's germline CDR1 is MNHEY and CDR2 SMNVEV (reference sequence). Written as DNA, the CDR3 is TGTGCCAGCAGGGACAGGGGTGGAAGCTCCTACGAGCAGTACTTC. Its protein is CASRDRGGSSYEQYF.

The chain has TRBV19 and TRBJ1-1; TRBD1 might be the D (5 bases). V dropped 5 bases and J dropped 6 bases, with 28 bases sitting between them. This CDR3 is 18 amino acids long. Germline V gene lookup returns CDR1 LNHDA and CDR2 SQIVND (reference sequence). CDR3 DNA: TGTGCCAGTAGTCGGGACCTGGTGGGGTCGGGAGGGTTCGCTGAAGCTTTCTTT. Protein product: CASSRDLVGSGGFAEAFF. Full variable domain (missing parts from reference TRBV19 and TRBJ1-1): DGGITQSPKYLFRKEGQNVTLSCEQNLNHDAMYWYRQDPGQGLRLIYYSQIVNDFQKGDIAEGYSVSREKKESFPLTVTSAQKNPTAFYLCASSRDLVGSGGFAEAFFGQGTRLTVV.

DNA for the CDR3: TGTGCCAGCAGCTTCGAGGGACTAGCGGGGGGCGAGCAGTACTTC. Its protein product is CASSFEGLAGGEQYF. The J gene is TRBJ2-7, the V gene TRBV11-2, with 15 bases fitting TRBD2. The junction had 3 bases not matched to a gene; V was cut back by 3 bases and J by 6 bases. The length of the CDR3 is 15 residues. CDR1 and CDR2 (germline): SGHAT, FQNNGV. Drawing the rest from reference TRBV11-2 and TRBJ2-7, the complete variable domain is EAGVAQSPRYKIIEKRQSVAFWCNPISGHATLYWYQQILGQGPKLLIQFQNNGVVDDSQLPKDRFSAERLKGVDSTLKIQPAKLEDSAVYLCASSFEGLAGGEQYFGPGTRLTVT.

Written as DNA, the CDR3 is TGTGCCAGCGGGGCCCAGAAGGGCCTCCACTTT. The encoded protein is CASGAQKGLHF. The chain combines TRBV28 with TRBJ1-6; a possible D gene is TRBD1 (5 bases). Germline V lookup: CDR1 MDHEN, CDR2 SYDVKM. This CDR3 is 11 amino acids long. Between the trimmed V and J ends, which lost 8 bases and 15 bases, there was a span of 14 bases. The complete variable domain, with remaining parts taken from reference TRBV28 and TRBJ1-6, reads DVKVTQSSRYLVKRTGEKVFLECVQDMDHENMFWYRQDPGLGLRLIYFSYDVKMKEKGDIPEGYSVSREKKERFSLILESASTNQTSMYLCASGAQKGLHFGNGTRLTVT.

For this clone: The same CDR3 arises from other DNA sequences in this sample as well. This chain connects TRBV28 to TRBJ1-1, with D possibly matching TRBD1 (5 bases). V shed 3 bases and J shed 10 bases, with 18 bases lying between them. CDR1 and CDR2 (germline): MDHEN, SYDVKM. The CDR3 length is 14 residues. DNA of the CDR3: TGTGCCAGCAGTTTCTCGCAGGGTGGGTTGGGAGCTTTCTTT. The encoded protein is CASSFSQGGLGAFF.

V is TRBV7-2 and J is TRBJ2-6, with D unresolved. This CDR3 region has 17 residues. From germline, CDR1 is SGHTA and CDR2 FQGNSA. The V gene lost 1 base and the J gene lost 0 bases, with 10 bases spanning the gap. CDR3 in amino acids: CASSLVRVTSGANVLTF. In DNA form, the CDR3 reads TGTGCCAGCAGCTTAGTCCGGGTAACCTCTGGGGCCAACGTCCTGACTTTC.

This clone turned up a few times. The sample carries other DNA sequences with the same CDR3. The chain joins TRBV4-2 to TRBJ2-2; possibly TRBD2 for D (5 bases). V was pared by 4 bases and J by 1 base, with 7 bases between. This CDR3 is 14 amino acids long. Germline V CDR1 and CDR2: LGHNA, YNFKEQ. In DNA, the CDR3 is TGTGCCAGCAGCCGGGAGAGGAACACCGGGGAGCTGTTTTTT. It encodes CASSRERNTGELFF.